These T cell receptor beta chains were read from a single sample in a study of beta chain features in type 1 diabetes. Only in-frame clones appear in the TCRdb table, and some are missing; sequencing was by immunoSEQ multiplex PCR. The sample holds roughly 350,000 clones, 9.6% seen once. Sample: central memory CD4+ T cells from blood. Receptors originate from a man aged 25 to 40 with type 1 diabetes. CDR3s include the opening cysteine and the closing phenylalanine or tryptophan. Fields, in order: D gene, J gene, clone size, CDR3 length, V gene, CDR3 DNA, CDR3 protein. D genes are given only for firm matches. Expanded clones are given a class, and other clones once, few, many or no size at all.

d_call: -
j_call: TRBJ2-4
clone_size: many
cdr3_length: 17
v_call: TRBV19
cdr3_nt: TGTGCCAGTAGTATAGATCACGGGACTTTGGCCAAAAACATTCAGTACTTC
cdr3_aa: CASSIDHGTLAKNIQYF

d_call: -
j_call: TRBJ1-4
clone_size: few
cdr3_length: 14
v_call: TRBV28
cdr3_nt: TGTGCCAGCAGTTTGCCCTTAGGGACCCAAAGACTGTTTTTT
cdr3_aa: CASSLPLGTQRLFF

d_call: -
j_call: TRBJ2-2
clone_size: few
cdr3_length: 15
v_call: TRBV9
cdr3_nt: TGTGCCAGCAGCGTAGGCTCAGGGGACACCGGGGAGCTGTTTTTT
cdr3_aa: CASSVGSGDTGELFF

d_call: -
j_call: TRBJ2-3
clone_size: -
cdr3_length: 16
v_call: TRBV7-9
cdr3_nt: TGTGCCAGCAGTACGGGAAGCAGTTACGGCACAGATACGCAGTATTTT
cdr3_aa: CASSTGSSYGTDTQYF

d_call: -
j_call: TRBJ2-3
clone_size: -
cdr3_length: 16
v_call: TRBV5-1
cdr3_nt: TGCGCCAGCAGCGGAGGGACGCGTAGATTCTCAGATACGCAGTATTTT
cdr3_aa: CASSGGTRRFSDTQYF

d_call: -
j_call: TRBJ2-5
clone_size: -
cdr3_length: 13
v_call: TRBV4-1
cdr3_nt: TGCGCCAGCAGCCCGGGTGCAACGGAGACCCAGTACTTC
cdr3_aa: CASSPGATETQYF

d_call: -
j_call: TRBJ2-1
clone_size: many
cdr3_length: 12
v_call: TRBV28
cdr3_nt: TGTGCCAGCAGTTCCATCTACTATGAGCAGTTCTTC
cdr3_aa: CASSSIYYEQFF

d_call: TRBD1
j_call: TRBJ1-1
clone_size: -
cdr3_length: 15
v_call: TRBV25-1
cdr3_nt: TGTGCCAGCAGTGCCCGGACAGGGTCGGAAACTGAAGCTTTCTTT
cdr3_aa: CASSARTGSETEAFF

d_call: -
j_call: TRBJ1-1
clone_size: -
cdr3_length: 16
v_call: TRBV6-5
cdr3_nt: TGTGCCAGCAGTTATAGAGCAGGTAACCAGGGCACTGAAGCTTTCTTT
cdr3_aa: CASSYRAGNQGTEAFF

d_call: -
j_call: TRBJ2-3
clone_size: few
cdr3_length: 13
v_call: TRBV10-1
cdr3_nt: TGCGCCAGCAGTGAGTGGGGCACAGATACGCAGTATTTT
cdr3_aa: CASSEWGTDTQYF

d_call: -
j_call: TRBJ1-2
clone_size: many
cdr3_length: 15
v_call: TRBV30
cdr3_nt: TGTGCCTGGAGAGGAACGGGGGCTGCTAACTATGGCTACACCTTC
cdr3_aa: CAWRGTGAANYGYTF

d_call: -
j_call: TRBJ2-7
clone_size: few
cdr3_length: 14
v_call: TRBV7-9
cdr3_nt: TGTGCCAGCAGTCCAGGGTTAGCGTCGGGCGAGCAGTACTTC
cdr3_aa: CASSPGLASGEQYF

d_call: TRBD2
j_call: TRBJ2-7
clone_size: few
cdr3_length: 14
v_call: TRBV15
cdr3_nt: TGTGCCACCAGCGACCAGCGGGGGGCCTACGAGCAGTACTTC
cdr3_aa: CATSDQRGAYEQYF

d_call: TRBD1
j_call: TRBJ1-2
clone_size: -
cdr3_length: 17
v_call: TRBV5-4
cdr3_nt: TGTGCCAGCAGCCCCCAAGGAGGGACAGGAGGGTTCTTTGGCTACACCTTC
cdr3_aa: CASSPQGGTGGFFGYTF

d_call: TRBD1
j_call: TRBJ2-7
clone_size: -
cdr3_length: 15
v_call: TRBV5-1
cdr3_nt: TGCGCCAGCAGCCCCCCCGAGACAGGGGGTATCGAGCAGTACTTC
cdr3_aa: CASSPPETGGIEQYF

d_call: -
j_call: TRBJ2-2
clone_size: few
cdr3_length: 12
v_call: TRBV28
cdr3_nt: TGTGCCAGCAACTCCCCAGAAGGGGAGCTGTTTTTT
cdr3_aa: CASNSPEGELFF

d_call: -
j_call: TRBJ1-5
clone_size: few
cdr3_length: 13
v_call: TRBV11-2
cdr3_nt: TGTGCCAGCAGCCCCCTGGGGGGCCAGCCCCAGCATTTT
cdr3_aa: CASSPLGGQPQHF

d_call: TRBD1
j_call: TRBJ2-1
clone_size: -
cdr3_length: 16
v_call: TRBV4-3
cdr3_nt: TGCGCCAGCAGCCAAGCCGGGGACAGGGCCTACAATGAGCAGTTCTTC
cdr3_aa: CASSQAGDRAYNEQFF

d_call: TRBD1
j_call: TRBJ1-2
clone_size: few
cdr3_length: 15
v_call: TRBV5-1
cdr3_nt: TGCGCCAGCAGCCGCCGGGACAGGGATTGGAATGGCTACACCTTC
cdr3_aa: CASSRRDRDWNGYTF

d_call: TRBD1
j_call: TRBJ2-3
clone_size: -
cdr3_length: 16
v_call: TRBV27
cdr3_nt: TGTGCCAGCAGTTTCCTCCGGGGACAGAGCACAGATACGCAGTATTTT
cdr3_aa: CASSFLRGQSTDTQYF